The subject of this entry is one T cell receptor (beta chain). The data belong to a study of T-cell memory formation after mild COVID-19. Via MiXCR, TCRdb re-called the 5' RACE reads, giving one row per CDR3 protein. The sample holds 250,000 to 300,000 distinct CDR3 sequences; under 8.5% are singletons and the top ten take roughly 22%. This sequence originates from a man younger than 35 who had mild COVID-19 (a few samples of this study predate the infection). Cell type and time point are not known. The sequenced sample was PBMCs or a T cell subset sorted from them (not recorded which).

This CDR3 is CASSLGSGEETQYF. In nucleotides, the CDR3 is TGCGCCAGCAGCTTGGGGTCTGGGGAAGAGACCCAGTACTTC. This chain joins TRBV5-1 and TRBJ2-5; D unresolved. CDR1 and CDR2 (germline): SGHRS, YFSETQ. The CDR3 length is 14 residues. Trimming removed 0 bases from V and 3 bases from J, with 9 bases in between.